The rows below give T cell receptor beta chains drawn from one sample of a study of molecular identifiers for immune sequencing clone quantification. TCRdb reprocessed the PCR reads with MiXCR, giving one entry per CDR3 protein. The sample includes more than 60,000 distinct CDR3 sequences, roughly 17% seen only once; the top ten take approximately 1.5%. Sample: naive CD8+ T cells from blood, with Jurkat cell RNA spiked in. The source of these receptors is a human donor in good health. Some libraries in this study had Jurkat cell RNA spiked in. Each CDR3 is given with its conserved first and last residue. D genes are given only for firm matches. Size tells how often a clone was seen (once, few, many) or the class of an expanded clone, and some rows leave it out.

J	size	D	V	DNA	CDR3
TRBJ1-5	many	TRBD1	TRBV28	TGTGCCAGCAGATCACCGGGACAGTCGGGCAATCAGCCCCAGCATTTT	CASRSPGQSGNQPQHF
TRBJ2-7	many	-	TRBV4-1	TGCGCCAGCAGCCAAGTGGCAGCGGCCTACGAGCAGTACTTC	CASSQVAAAYEQYF
TRBJ2-5	-	-	TRBV25-1	TGTGCCAGCAGTTCCCCTACGCCCAGGGAATGGGGAGAGACCCAGTACTTC	CASSSPTPREWGETQYF
TRBJ2-1	few	-	TRBV29-1	TGCAGCGTTGACCGCCACAATGAGCAGTTCTTC	CSVDRHNEQFF
TRBJ2-7	many	TRBD2	TRBV11-2	TGTGCCAGCAGCTTAGCGGGAGGGCAGTACTTC	CASSLAGGQYF
TRBJ2-2	many	TRBD2	TRBV19	TGTGCCAGTAGACGACTAGCGGGAGACACCGGGGAGCTGTTTTTT	CASRRLAGDTGELFF
TRBJ2-3	many	-	TRBV7-8	TGTGCCAGCGCCGGGGTGTTTGGAAGCACAGATACGCAGTATTTT	CASAGVFGSTDTQYF
TRBJ1-2	few	-	TRBV6-2/TRBV6-3	TGTGCCAGCAGAGGGACAATCGATAACTATGGCTACACCTTC	CASRGTIDNYGYTF
TRBJ2-2	many	-	TRBV6-2/TRBV6-3	TGTGCCAGTTGTAGCTCAAGAATGAACACCGGGGAGCTGTTTTTT	CASCSSRMNTGELFF
TRBJ2-1	-	TRBD2	TRBV20-1	TGCAGTGCTAGAGATCTCCTAGCGGCCTTCAATGAGCAGTTCTTC	CSARDLLAAFNEQFF
TRBJ2-7	many	-	TRBV28	TGTGCCAGCAGCCCCCACGAGGCGCAAACCTACGAGCAGTACTTC	CASSPHEAQTYEQYF
TRBJ2-7	-	TRBD1	TRBV30	TGTGCCTGGGCGTCCGGGACAGGGGGATACGAGCAGTACTTC	CAWASGTGGYEQYF
TRBJ2-3	many	TRBD2	TRBV28	TGTGCCAGCAGTTTATGGCGGGAGGATCCTAGCACAGATACGCAGTATTTT	CASSLWREDPSTDTQYF
TRBJ1-1	many	TRBD1	TRBV2	TGTGCCAGCAGTACGGGACAGCTGAACACTGAAGCTTTCTTT	CASSTGQLNTEAFF
TRBJ2-1	many	TRBD2	TRBV7-2	TGTGCCAGCAGCTTTAGCGGGAGCTCCTACAATGAGCAGTTCTTC	CASSFSGSSYNEQFF
TRBJ2-7	many	-	TRBV27	TGTGCCAGCAGTTACCAGGATGAGCAGTACTTC	CASSYQDEQYF
TRBJ2-5	-	-	TRBV12-3/TRBV12-4	TGTGCCAGCAGTTTAGGGGTGACCCAGTACTTC	CASSLGVTQYF
TRBJ2-3	many	TRBD2	TRBV6-5	TGTGCCAGCAGTTACCGCATGGGACTAGCGGCATTCACAGATACGCAGTATTTT	CASSYRMGLAAFTDTQYF
TRBJ2-7	many	TRBD1	TRBV30	TGTGCCGGAGAACAGGGGATCGGATACGAGCAGTACTTC	CAGEQGIGYEQYF
TRBJ2-5	many	TRBD1	TRBV4-3	TGCGCCAGCAGCCAAAACTCAGGACAGGGGACGGAGACCCAGTACTTC	CASSQNSGQGTETQYF
TRBJ1-1	-	-	TRBV9	TGTGCCAGCAGCGTCGGGGGGCGGGGTACTGAAGCTTTCTTT	CASSVGGRGTEAFF
TRBJ2-3	many	-	TRBV7-9	TGTGCCAGCAGCCCCCGTGGGGCCTCCCAAGATACGCAGTATTTT	CASSPRGASQDTQYF
TRBJ2-3	many	-	TRBV6-6	TGTGCCAGCGCTAAGAGCGGGTACACAGATACGCAGTATTTT	CASAKSGYTDTQYF
TRBJ2-5	many	TRBD2	TRBV6-2/TRBV6-3	TGTGCCAGCAGTTACTCTAGGACTAGCGTACAAGAGACCCAGTACTTC	CASSYSRTSVQETQYF
TRBJ1-6	few	-	TRBV9	TGTGCCAGCAGCCCCCCTACGGGTCCCTCAGCTCTCCACTTT	CASSPPTGPSALHF
TRBJ2-1	-	TRBD2	TRBV6-2/TRBV6-3	TGTGCCAGCAGCCCCGGGACTAGTATTAGTGAGCAGTTCTTC	CASSPGTSISEQFF
TRBJ1-1	once	-	TRBV7-6	TGTGCTAGCGGCCCCGGGAAAGGCCGAATGAACACTGAAGCTTTCTTT	CASGPGKGRMNTEAFF
TRBJ2-2	many	-	TRBV6-5	TGTGCCAGCAGTTTACAGAACACCGGGGAGCTGTTTTTT	CASSLQNTGELFF
TRBJ2-5	many	-	TRBV11-2	TGTGCCAGCACTGGTGGAGAGAATAAAGAGACCCAGTACTTC	CASTGGENKETQYF
TRBJ2-3	few	TRBD2	TRBV11-2	TGTGCCAGCAGCACTAGCGGGAGGGGGACAGATACGCAGTATTTT	CASSTSGRGTDTQYF
TRBJ2-7	many	TRBD2	TRBV7-2	TGTGCCAGCAGCCCTACGGGGGGTAGCGGTTACGAGCAGTACTTC	CASSPTGGSGYEQYF
TRBJ2-1	many	-	TRBV2	TGTGCCAGCAGTGACCCCCCCTGGGGACTGAACAATGAGCAGTTCTTC	CASSDPPWGLNNEQFF
TRBJ1-1	many	-	TRBV27	TGTGCCAGCAGTCCCCTGTCAGGGACTGAAGCTTTCTTT	CASSPLSGTEAFF
TRBJ1-2	many	TRBD1	TRBV6-5	TGTGCCACCAGGGGGTTCGGCTATGGCTACACCTTC	CATRGFGYGYTF
TRBJ2-1	many	-	TRBV27	TGTGCCAGCAGTTTACTCCCCGTAGACAATGAGCAGTTCTTC	CASSLLPVDNEQFF